This T cell receptor beta chain was identified during a study of T cells in Graves' hyperthyroidism and ophthalmopathy. Overall study: Peripheral blood sampling occurred at initial diagnosis, before any treatment. General observations from the study: Peripheral blood also featured most of the thyroid clonotypes expanded above 0.001.

There are many counts of this clonotype. Its antigen is currently unknown. This CDR3 is 14 amino acids long. Trimming took off 1 base at V and 1 base at J, with 7 bases between the two ends. Germline V gives CDR1 SGHVS, CDR2 FQNEAQ. Amplification of TCR beta CDR3 regions was performed using RNA transcripts as template. In the first-round RT-PCR of the TCR CDR3, the HTBI primer set was used. TCRdb ran MiXCR on the multiplex PCR reads and lists one entry per CDR3 protein. The table has approximately 410,000 distinct CDR3 sequences, approximately 13% seen once. The source material was blood. This sequence joins TRBV7-8 and TRBJ2-5, with a tentative D call TRBD2 (5 bases). The receptor was isolated from a woman aged 18 to 35 with Graves' hyperthyroidism. The CDR3 sequence is CASSLGTFQETQYF. The CDR3, as DNA: TGTGCCAGCAGCTTAGGGACTTTCCAAGAGACCCAGTACTTC.